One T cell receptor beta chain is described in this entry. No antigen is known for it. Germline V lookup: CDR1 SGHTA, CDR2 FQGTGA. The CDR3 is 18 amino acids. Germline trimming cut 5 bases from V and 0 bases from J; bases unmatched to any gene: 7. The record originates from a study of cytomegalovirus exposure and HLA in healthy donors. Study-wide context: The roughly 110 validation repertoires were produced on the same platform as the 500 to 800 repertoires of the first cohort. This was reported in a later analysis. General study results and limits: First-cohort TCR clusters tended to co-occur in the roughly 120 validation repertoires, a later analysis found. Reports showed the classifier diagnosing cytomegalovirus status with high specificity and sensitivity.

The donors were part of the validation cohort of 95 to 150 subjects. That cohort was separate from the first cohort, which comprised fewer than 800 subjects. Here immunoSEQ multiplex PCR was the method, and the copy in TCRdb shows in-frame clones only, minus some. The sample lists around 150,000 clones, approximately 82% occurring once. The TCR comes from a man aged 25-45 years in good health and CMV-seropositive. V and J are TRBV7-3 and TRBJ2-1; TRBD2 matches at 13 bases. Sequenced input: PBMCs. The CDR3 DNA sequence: TGTGCCAGCAGCCGGACTAGCGGGAGAGGCCCCTCCTACAATGAGCAGTTCTTC. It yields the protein CASSRTSGRGPSYNEQFF.